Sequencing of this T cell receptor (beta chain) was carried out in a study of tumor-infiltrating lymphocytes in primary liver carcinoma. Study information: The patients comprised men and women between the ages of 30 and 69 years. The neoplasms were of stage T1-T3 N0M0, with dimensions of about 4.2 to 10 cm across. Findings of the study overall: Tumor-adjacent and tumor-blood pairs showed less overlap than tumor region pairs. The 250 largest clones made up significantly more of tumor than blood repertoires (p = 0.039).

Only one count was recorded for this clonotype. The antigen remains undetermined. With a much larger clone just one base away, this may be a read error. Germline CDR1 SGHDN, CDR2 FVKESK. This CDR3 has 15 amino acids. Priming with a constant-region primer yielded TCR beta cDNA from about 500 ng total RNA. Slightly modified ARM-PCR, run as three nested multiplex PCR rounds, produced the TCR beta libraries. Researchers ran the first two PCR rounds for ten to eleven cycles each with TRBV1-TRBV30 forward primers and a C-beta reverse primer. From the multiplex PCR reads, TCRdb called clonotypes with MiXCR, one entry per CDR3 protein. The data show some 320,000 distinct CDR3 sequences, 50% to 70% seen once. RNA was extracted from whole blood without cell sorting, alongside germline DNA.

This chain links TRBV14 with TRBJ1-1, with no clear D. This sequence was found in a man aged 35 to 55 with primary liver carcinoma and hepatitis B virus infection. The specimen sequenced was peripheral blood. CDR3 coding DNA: TGTGCCAACAGCCTTATCTCTTCTTGGAACACTGAAGCTTTCTTT. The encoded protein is CANSLISSWNTEAFF.